The 20 T cell receptor beta chains listed next were all sequenced from one sample in a study of radiotherapy plus CTLA-4 blockade in lung cancer. This table comes from immunoSEQ multiplex PCR, and its TCRdb copy is limited to in-frame clones, with some not included. This sample carries approximately 90,000 clones, 80% to 90% of them seen once, and the ten largest clones take 0.84%. This specimen was peripheral blood, taken from a patient treated with radiotherapy plus ipilimumab. The receptors originated from a human donor with non-small cell lung cancer who had stable disease on radiotherapy plus ipilimumab.

This sequence joins TRBV30 and TRBJ2-3; D is unclear. This CDR3 has 11 amino acids. The germline CDR1 and CDR2 sequences are GTSNPN and SVGIG (reference sequence). Trimming shortened V by 7 bases and J by 5 bases, and 10 bases separated the two germline ends. This CDR3 reads CASAYLDTQYF. CDR3 in DNA: TGTGCCTCCGCATATTTAGATACGCAGTATTTT.

The genes are TRBV11-2 and TRBJ2-1, with no clear D. There are 12 residues in the CDR3. Trimming pared 5 bases from V and 7 bases from J, leaving 9 bases between. Germline CDR1 SGHAT, CDR2 FQNNGV. CDR3 sequence (DNA): TGTGCCAGCAGCCCGAGACTGAATGAGCAGTTCTTC. Its translation: CASSPRLNEQFF. The full variable domain, with the rest looked up from reference TRBV11-2 and TRBJ2-1, is EAGVAQSPRYKIIEKRQSVAFWCNPISGHATLYWYQQILGQGPKLLIQFQNNGVVDDSQLPKDRFSAERLKGVDSTLKIQPAKLEDSAVYLCASSPRLNEQFFGPGTRLTVL.

The V call is TRBV7-2, the J call TRBJ2-3; D perhaps matches TRBD1 (6 bases). Trimming removed 1 base from V and 3 bases from J, with 17 bases in between. Germline loops: CDR1 SGHTA, CDR2 FQGNSA. The CDR3 contains 17 residues. In DNA form, the CDR3 reads TGTGCCAGCAGCTTAGTCGGGACGGGACACTCGACAGATACGCAGTATTTT. Its protein product is CASSLVGTGHSTDTQYF.

The rearrangement uses TRBV10-3 and TRBJ1-5, with unresolved D. This CDR3 has 13 residues. Deletions cut 3 bases from V and 7 bases from J, with 10 bases between. Germline V gives CDR1 ENHRY, CDR2 SYGVKD. For the CDR3, the DNA is TGTGCCATCAGTGATAGGGCGGAGCAGCCCCAGCATTTT. Translation gives CAISDRAEQPQHF.

The genes are TRBV15 and TRBJ2-3; D unclear. This CDR3 has 14 residues. Germline V gene lookup returns CDR1 LNHNV and CDR2 YYDKDF (reference sequence). Trimming took 5 bases from V and 2 from J, leaving 11 bases between them. CDR3 sequence reads: CATSGNRLTDTQYF. The CDR3 bases are TGTGCCACCAGCGGCAACAGACTCACAGATACGCAGTATTTT.

The table lists this clone with a count of one. This chain links TRBV27 with TRBJ1-6; D possibly corresponds to TRBD1 (5 bases). V gave up 3 bases and J gave up 3 bases, with 9 bases separating them. Germline V gene lookup returns CDR1 MNHEY and CDR2 SMNVEV (reference sequence). The CDR3 is made up of 15 amino acids. The CDR3 loop reads CASSLGTRYNSPLHF. The CDR3 region has the DNA TGTGCCAGCAGTTTGGGGACTCGCTATAATTCACCCCTCCACTTT.

This chain connects TRBV5-1 to TRBJ1-1; no clear D. In germline, CDR1 is SGHRS, CDR2 YFSETQ. V was cut by 2 bases and J by 4 bases, with 9 bases left in between. The CDR3 contains 13 residues. CDR3 nucleotide sequence: TGCGCCAGCAGCTTTGAGGCGGGCACTGAAGCTTTCTTT. Protein: CASSFEAGTEAFF.

In DNA form, the CDR3 reads TGCGCCAGCAGCCGGGACAGGGGTGAGCAGTACTTC. This gives the protein CASSRDRGEQYF. The genes are TRBV5-1 and TRBJ2-7; 10 nucleotides match TRBD1. Germline-derived CDR1 and CDR2 are SGHRS and YFSETQ. The CDR3 runs to 12 residues. V dropped 4 bases and J dropped 7; count of bases not matched to a gene: 2. Full variable domain (outside the CDR3, taken from reference TRBV5-1 and TRBJ2-7): KAGVTQTPRYLIKTRGQQVTLSCSPISGHRSVSWYQQTPGQGLQFLFEYFSETQRNKGNFPGRFSGRQFSNSRSEMNVSTLELGDSALYLCASSRDRGEQYFGPGTRLTVT.

This clone was seen only a few times. This sequence joins TRBV10-3 and TRBJ1-6, with D perhaps TRBD1 (5 bases). The CDR3 has 14 amino acids. V was trimmed by 3 bases and J by 9 bases, leaving 12 bases between them. From germline, CDR1 is ENHRY and CDR2 SYGVKD. The CDR3 is CAISEGKGRSPLHF. The CDR3 nucleotides are TGTGCCATCAGTGAAGGGAAGGGACGTTCACCCCTCCACTTT.

The rearrangement joins TRBV19 to TRBJ1-4; D call uncertain. The CDR3 runs to 14 residues. The V end lost 8 bases, the J end lost 4 bases, and 14 bases lay between the germline ends. Germline V gene lookup returns CDR1 LNHDA and CDR2 SQIVND (reference sequence). Written as DNA, the CDR3 is TGTGCCAGTCAAGCTGCACAAATTAATGAAAAACTGTTTTTT. Its translation is CASQAAQINEKLFF. Full variable domain (missing parts from reference TRBV19 and TRBJ1-4): DGGITQSPKYLFRKEGQNVTLSCEQNLNHDAMYWYRQDPGQGLRLIYYSQIVNDFQKGDIAEGYSVSREKKESFPLTVTSAQKNPTAFYLCASQAAQINEKLFFGSGTQLSVL.

The J gene is TRBJ2-7, the V gene TRBV6-4; 8 bases are a match to TRBD2. This CDR3 contains 14 residues. Germline CDR1 is MRHNA and CDR2 is SNTAGT. The junction had 8 bases not matched to a gene; V was cut back by 6 bases and J by 4 bases. The CDR3 protein is CASRPRGARYEQYF. For the CDR3, the DNA is TGTGCCAGCAGGCCGCGGGGGGCGCGGTACGAGCAGTACTTC.

The rearrangement joins TRBV4-2 to TRBJ1-3; the D is unclear. Germline V gene lookup returns CDR1 LGHNA and CDR2 YNFKEQ. The CDR3 sequence is 16 residues long. The V end was cut by 0 bases, the J end by 3 bases, with 12 bases between. The CDR3 DNA reads as TGTGCCAGCAGCCAAGAGTTCATGGCAGATGGAAACACCATATATTTT. It translates to CASSQEFMADGNTIYF.

J is TRBJ1-1 and V is TRBV5-4; possibly TRBD1 for D (6 bases). There are 13 residues in the CDR3. CDR1 is SGHNT and CDR2 is YYREEE in the germline V gene (reference sequence). V dropped 4 bases and J dropped 3 bases, with 10 bases sitting between them. The chain's CDR3 is CASSAGADTEAFF. The CDR3 bases are TGTGCCAGCAGCGCGGGGGCGGACACTGAAGCTTTCTTT.

This chain uses TRBV27 with TRBJ2-7; 7 bases line up with TRBD2. Germline V gives CDR1 MNHEY, CDR2 SMNVEV (reference sequence). This CDR3 comprises 14 residues. Unmatched junction bases numbered 6, after V lost 7 bases and J lost 0 bases. The DNA of the CDR3 is TGTGCCAGCACCAAGGGAGGGATCTCCTACGAGCAGTACTTC. Protein: CASTKGGISYEQYF.

The chain couples TRBV7-8 to TRBJ1-5; TRBD1 matches 10 bases. V was clipped by 3 bases and J by 5 bases; unmatched bases: 1. Per germline, CDR1 SGHVS and CDR2 FQNEAQ. The CDR3 sequence is 14 residues long. CDR3 bases: TGTGCCAGCAGCTTTGGGACAGGGGATCAGCCCCAGCATTTT. Translating gives CASSFGTGDQPQHF.

Comment on this clone: Other nucleotide sequences in the sample specify the same CDR3. The chain joins TRBV7-3 to TRBJ2-2; 8 bases line up with TRBD1. The germline gives CDR1 SGHTA, CDR2 FQGTGA. The V gene end was trimmed by 5 bases and the J gene end by 3 bases; junction bases not matched to a gene: 5. The CDR3 length is 15 residues. CDR3 protein: CASSRDRTDTGELFF. The CDR3 DNA is TGTGCCAGCAGCCGGGACAGGACGGACACCGGGGAGCTGTTTTTT.

This chain joins TRBV7-9 and TRBJ2-5; D assignment may be TRBD1 or TRBD2 (5 bases each). V lost 11 bases and J lost 3, with 16 bases in between. The CDR3 runs 13 residues. Looked up from germline, CDR1 is SEHNR and CDR2 is FQNEAQ (reference sequence). CDR3 coding DNA: TGTGCCGGGACGAGGAGCGTTGAAGAGACCCAGTACTTC. Encoded protein: CAGTRSVEETQYF.

The rearrangement links TRBV5-1 to TRBJ1-6, with TRBD1 as a possible D gene (6 bases). CDR1 and CDR2 (germline): SGHRS, YFSETQ. The CDR3 is 16 residues long. Trimming pared 1 base from V and 7 bases from J, leaving 15 bases between. The CDR3, as DNA: TGCGCCAGCAGCTTGTCCAGGGGCGCGTCAAATTCACCCCTCCACTTT. It translates to CASSLSRGASNSPLHF.

In this sample, this clone turned up a few times. The CDR3 region is CASSLGTRTGGWNTEAFF. The DNA for the CDR3 is TGCGCCAGCAGCTTGGGCACCCGGACAGGGGGCTGGAACACTGAAGCTTTCTTT. V and J are TRBV5-1 and TRBJ1-1, with 11 nucleotides matching TRBD1. The ends lost 0 bases at V and 1 base at J; junction bases unmatched: 8. The CDR3 loop spans 18 amino acids. Germline V gene sequence: CDR1 SGHRS, CDR2 YFSETQ.

The CDR3 DNA is TGCGCCAGCAGCTTGACGGGGGACGGCACAGATACGCAGTATTTT. Its translation is CASSLTGDGTDTQYF. The chain carries TRBV5-1 and TRBJ2-3, with D tentatively TRBD2 (6 bases). This CDR3 comprises 15 residues. Trimming shortened V by 1 base and J by 1 base, and 10 bases separated the two germline ends. In germline, CDR1 is SGHRS, CDR2 YFSETQ.